The source of this TCR beta chain is a study of cytomegalovirus exposure and HLA in healthy donors. The donors were members of the validation cohort comprising over 90 subjects, separate from the roughly 640-subject first cohort. Repertoires were generated with immunoSEQ multiplex PCR, while TCRdb's copy carries only in-frame clones and drops some. The repertoire holds about 73,000 clones, with about 90% as singletons. Trimming at V came to 2 bases and at J to 1 base, leaving 4 bases not matched to a gene. This CDR3 comprises 15 residues. The germline V gene encodes CDR1 MNHEY and CDR2 SVGAGI. This chain links TRBV6-5 with TRBJ1-1; 7 bases match TRBD1. This clonotype was obtained from a woman aged 18-29 years in good health and CMV-seropositive. The material sequenced was PBMCs. The CDR3 coding sequence is TGTGCCAGCAGTTACGGGAACAGGGGGAACACTGAAGCTTTCTTT. Its protein is CASSYGNRGNTEAFF.